This T cell receptor (beta chain) was observed in a study of cytomegalovirus exposure and HLA in healthy donors (dated by TCRdb to 2016 to 2017). Broadly, across the study: An earlier analysis of several hundred of the donors reported over 250 Gb of sequence data and 95 million to 120 million unique TCR beta sequences obtained from about 200 million T cells. An early release covering roughly 600 HLA-typed donors comprised about 290 gigabases of sequencing data and around 80 million unique TCR sequences. Of the approximately 400 genotyped donors, about 80% fell in the genetic ancestry cluster associated with self-reported Caucasian donors. The aim of the study was to test whether cataloging public T cell receptors could identify signatures of past pathogen exposure. The study profiled the T cell repertoires of hundreds of subjects by immunosequencing and related them to cytomegalovirus serostatus. In addition to the first cohort of 650 to 800 subjects, a separate validation cohort of 120 different subjects was used. To predict cytomegalovirus infection status, the study combined high-throughput TCR immunosequencing, statistical association of individual TCRs with disease status, and machine learning. To study patterns of TCR occurrence, a later analysis re-analyzed previously published TCR beta repertoires from 650 to 750 donors and added high-resolution HLA genotyping. The later analysis used no new phenotypic data to find candidate immune exposures, relying instead on TCR beta sequences and their occurrence across donors. To decide whether each TCR beta V gene segment behaved as functional or pseudogenic, an earlier analysis of some 600 of the donors relied on high-throughput TCR beta sequencing. Donor age, sex, ethnicity and CMV serostatus were compiled together with the repertoire data. A later genetic analysis used genome-wide SNP genotypes for about 55% of the 666 donors, treating that subset as a discovery cohort. Every discovery cohort repertoire had been produced on one sequencing platform. HLA typing included class I and class II loci at four-digit resolution. Typing coverage differed by locus: A, B, C, DRB1 and DQB1 were typed in about 620-640 donors, DQA1 in 500 to 550, DPA1 in around 610, and DPB1 in approximately 450. About five DR-DQ haplotypes were treated as single units for association and clustering because of strong linkage in the cohort. On average, roughly 250,000 unique TCR beta nucleotide sequences were sequenced per donor among 398 genotyped donors of the cohort, with 15% to 20% of those sequences being non-productive.

Trimming takes 2 bases off V and 6 bases off J; junction bases not matched to a gene: 5. CDR1 SQVTM and CDR2 ANQGSEA are derived from the germline V gene. Reading from cysteine to phenylalanine, the CDR3 counts 13 amino acids. The sequence is cut down to CDR3 DNA, 39 bases in frame from base 1. The count of this clone is one. Its antigen specificity is not known. There are no base qualities to consult, and no much larger clone falls within one base. Library method: the immunoSEQ multiplex PCR assay. For the multiplex PCR, a mixture combining 60 forward primers for TCR Vbeta segments and 13 reverse primers for TCR Jbeta segments was used. A multiplex PCR assay on genomic DNA amplified the CDR3 region of rearranged TCR beta genes. On the Illumina HiSeq System, the amplified TCR beta libraries were sequenced as 87-base-pair reads. In the paper's pipeline: Across the 670 or so repertoires, a later analysis counted some 80 million unique TCR beta chains, about 10 million of which were shared by at least two donors. To remove PCR and sequencing errors, raw reads were error-corrected and collapsed into unique sequences using a nearest-neighbor algorithm that merged closely related sequences. Alignment of CDR3 sequences to IMGT reference sequences was used to assign V, D and J gene segments. Each retained sequence needed at least a six-nucleotide match to both a V gene segment and a J gene segment. Rearrangements were classified as productive when the CDR3 lacked stop codons and remained in frame with V and J, and all other rearrangements were classified as non-productive. Following IMGT convention, CDR3 was defined as the stretch from the second conserved V-encoded cysteine up to the conserved J-encoded phenylalanine. The earlier analysis of about 610 of the donors excluded sequences that lacked an unambiguous match to a single V gene segment. An earlier analysis of just under 600 of the donors called V segments functional above 56.7% productive rearrangements and segregating when the between-donor standard deviation exceeded 5%. A statistical classification framework was built for diagnosing cytomegalovirus status from the catalog of TCR beta chain sequences. In a later analysis, TCR nucleotide sequences were compared against IMGT/GENE-DB human TR gene sequences so that V and J genes could be assigned. In a later analysis, CDR3 sequences and most-parsimonious VDJ recombination scenarios were assigned using the TCRdist pipeline. A later analysis defined each TCR beta chain by its CDR3 amino acid sequence plus V-gene family, and excluded reads lacking a unique V-gene family. To address suspected cross-contamination and a sequencing artifact, a later analysis removed approximately 600 highly shared, low-generation-probability nucleotide sequences. For each public chain, a later analysis derived a clonal expansion index from normalized ranks of inferred template counts within each repertoire. In a later analysis, generation probabilities were computed with a VDJ recombination model fitted to out-of-frame rearrangements, and the resulting probabilities were checked against IGoR. In a later analysis, hypergeometric tests were used to score TCR-TCR, TCR-HLA and TCR-CMV co-occurrence, with a repertoire-size bias correction applied to TCR pairs. False discovery rates were estimated in a later analysis by permuting HLA or CMV assignments 20 times. In a later analysis, co-occurring TCRs were grouped using DBSCAN, and TCRdist sequence similarity was added for clustering within HLA-allele-positive subsets. Repertoires with fewer than 30,000 or more than 120,000 public chains, plus five repertoires with anomalous nucleotide sharing, were excluded from co-occurrence clustering. The immuneACCESS repertoire file appears here via TCRdb, limited to in-frame rearrangements. These files lack a portion of the clones; in checked studies, under half of the deficit traces to unresolved V genes, and the cause of the others is not known. V, J and clone size are those of that table, while D and trimming were read from the DNA. Within this sample are 150,000 to 200,000 clones, with around 80% of them counted one time only. Of the sample, 2% to 2.5% falls within the top ten clones.

The cohort comprised under 700 healthy bone marrow donors. At the time of sampling, every cohort member was nominally healthy, though immune exposures that went unrecorded were likely present. The donor was CMV seronegative and was included in the group of a few hundred seronegative cohort members. Every donor gave a peripheral blood sample, and the peripheral blood mononuclear cells from that sample were used for TCR beta sequencing. Genomic DNA was extracted from the blood cell samples with the Qiagen DNeasy Blood Extraction Kit. The paper as a whole reports these results and caveats: The classifier was reported to diagnose cytomegalovirus status with high specificity and sensitivity in both the original cohort and the validation cohort. Most TCR sequences were seen in very few donors, while some public TCRs were found in many individuals. Because counts were too low, under 20 rarely observed V segments, including chromosome 9 orphons, were left out of the earlier analysis of 587 of the donors. This cohort had only TCR beta chains sequenced, and the lack of alpha or paired-chain data limited which features could be detected. The study listed around 160 TCR beta chains as associated with cytomegalovirus. Linkage disequilibrium might explain the correlated functional status among segregating V segments, but an unknown experimental factor could not be ruled out. In an earlier analysis of 587 of the donors, most TCR beta V segments appeared in productive rearrangements about 90% or about 30% of the time, broadly matching IMGT annotations. A cluster of highly shared sequence variants was judged likely to represent a technical artifact of the sequencing pipeline. V-gene and J-gene trimming of TCR beta chains was associated with a missense DCLRE1C variant in a later genetic analysis, and the association was replicated in an independent cohort. The 87-base-pair reads could not distinguish some IMGT-functional V segments, including TRBV6-2 and TRBV6-3, so those segments were excluded. CMV serostatus was the only immune exposure information available for the cohort. A later analysis reported that several top co-occurrence clusters appeared linked to parvovirus B19, influenza, CMV and Epstein-Barr virus. When HLA alleles, especially DR and DQ, strongly co-occurred, TCR associations were difficult to assign to individual alleles. Three of the identified cytomegalovirus-associated TCR beta chains were confirmed in vitro to be specific for cytomegalovirus antigens. The presence/absence analyses assumed that sequencing depth was roughly uniform across donors, and that assumption may not be true. HLA typing was unavailable for some donors at each locus, so association tests used only the typed subset. Most CMV-associated TCR beta chains appeared to be HLA-restricted in a later analysis, and the HLA associations seemed to be driven largely by CMV exposure. In a later analysis, TCR association rates were found to vary across HLA loci, with the most associated TCRs seen for DRB1 alleles and the fewest for HLA-C alleles. Specific HLA alleles were associated with 16,951 TCR beta sequences at a false discovery rate of 0.05 in a later analysis. A further reported finding was that TCR beta sequences accurately predicted the HLA-A and HLA-B alleles for most subjects in the first cohort. The authors suggested that the approach could potentially be generalized to other disease states and immunological phenotypes. A later analysis found that HLA-associated TCR beta chains were more clonally expanded and had lower generation probabilities than equally common non-associated chains. A later genetic analysis reported fewer N-insertions in productive TCRs among donors in an Asian-associated ancestry cluster than the approximately 670-donor mean.

The material sequenced was PBMCs. This clonotype was sampled from a man aged 35 to 55 in good health and CMV-seronegative. The chain was built from TRBV29-1 and TRBJ2-5; 8 of the junction bases match TRBD2. For the CDR3, the sequence is CSVERGTRKTQYF. The DNA sequence is as follows: TGCAGCGTTGAACGAGGGACTAGGAAGACCCAGTACTTC.